This T cell receptor beta chain derives from a study of blood T cell repertoires in COVID-19. There are a few counts of this clone. The V gene's germline CDR1 is LGHNA and CDR2 YNFKEQ. J gave up 6 bases and V 0 bases, and 2 bases lay outside the gene matches. The CDR3 runs 13 residues. This table comes from immunoSEQ multiplex PCR, and its TCRdb copy is limited to in-frame clones, with some not included. This table holds approximately 140,000 clones, roughly 84% found once. Sequenced input: peripheral blood. The sequence was obtained from a woman aged 55 to 70 with acute or convalescent COVID-19. The genes are TRBV4-2 and TRBJ2-7; TRBD1 matches at 7 bases. CDR3 in amino acids: CASSQETGSEQYF. In DNA form, the CDR3 reads TGTGCCAGCAGCCAAGAGACAGGGAGCGAGCAGTACTTC.